The 11 T cell receptor beta chains listed next were all sequenced from one sample in a study of T-cell memory formation after mild COVID-19. TCRdb re-analysed the 5' RACE reads in MiXCR, keeping a single row per CDR3 protein. Here the sample spans fewer than 140,000 distinct CDR3 sequences, 15% to 20% being singletons. The material sequenced was PBMCs or a T cell subset sorted from them (not recorded which). Every receptor here comes from an adult woman who had mild COVID-19 (a few samples of this study predate the infection). Cell type and time point are not known.

The chain is built from TRBV10-3 and TRBJ1-5, with 7 bases identical to TRBD1. Germline trimming cut 0 bases from V and 4 bases from J; bases unmatched to any gene: 6. CDR3 length: 16 amino acids. Germline-derived CDR1 and CDR2 are ENHRY and SYGVKD. CDR3 protein: CAISESEQGSNQPQHF. CDR3 DNA: TGTGCCATCAGTGAGTCGGAACAGGGGTCTAATCAGCCCCAGCATTTT.

This clonotype turned up a few times. The chain has TRBV12-3 or TRBV12-4 and TRBJ2-1; D is ambiguous. The CDR3 runs 13 residues. V was cut by 6 bases and J by 3 bases, with 9 bases left in between. The DNA for the CDR3 is TGTGCCAGCAGCCATGCCAGCTACAATGAGCAGTTCTTC. It is translated as CASSHASYNEQFF.

V gene TRBV18 combines with J gene TRBJ2-7; D gene unclear. With 6 bases removed from V and 0 bases from J, the gap between germline ends came to 15 bases. Looked up from germline, CDR1 is KGHSH and CDR2 is LQKENI. The CDR3 is 15 amino acids. The CDR3 DNA follows: TGTGCCAGCTCTCCCGATCTCAAGAGCTCCTACGAGCAGTACTTC. It codes for CASSPDLKSSYEQYF.

This clonotype was counted only a few times. The chain carries TRBV4-1 and TRBJ1-2; no firm D call. Germline lookup yields CDR1 MGHRA and CDR2 YSYEKL. Trimming left V 1 base short and J 2 bases short, with 5 bases between. This CDR3 region has 13 residues. The CDR3 sequence: CASSQVTNYGYTF. The CDR3 DNA is TGCGCCAGCAGCCAAGTCACAAACTATGGCTACACCTTC.

The chain uses TRBV7-2 and TRBJ1-2, with D possibly matching TRBD1 (6 bases). The CDR3 contains 16 residues. The ends were cut back, 3 bases at V and 5 bases at J, with 19 bases in the middle. Germline CDR1 and CDR2: SGHTA and FQGNSA. DNA of the CDR3: TGTGCCAGCAGCTTGGACAAGGGACAAGGAAGTTATGGCTACACCTTC. Translated: CASSLDKGQGSYGYTF.

The chain combines TRBV6-5 with TRBJ2-7; D not certain. Trimming left V 0 bases short and J 5 bases short, with 8 bases between. CDR1 is MNHEY, CDR2 SVGAGI, per germline. This CDR3 contains 13 residues. The CDR3 is CASSYSSDNEQYF. CDR3 in DNA: TGTGCCAGCAGTTACTCGAGTGACAACGAGCAGTACTTC.

The V call is TRBV6-5, the J call TRBJ1-1, with TRBD1 as a possible D gene (5 bases). The CDR3 loop spans 15 amino acids. Trimming left V 1 base short and J 4 bases short, with 13 bases between. Per the germline V gene, CDR1 is MNHEY and CDR2 is SVGAGI. The CDR3, as DNA: TGTGCCAGCAGTTACTTCACGGGAGACAGCACTGAAGCTTTCTTT. This codes for CASSYFTGDSTEAFF.

The chain is built from TRBV4-3 and TRBJ2-5; 8 bases fit TRBD2. There are 16 residues in the CDR3. The germline gives CDR1 LGHNA, CDR2 YSLEER. Trimming took 1 base from V and 4 from J; bases not matched to a gene: 8. CDR3 in amino acids: CASSQAFSGKGETQYF. The CDR3 DNA sequence: TGCGCCAGCAGCCAAGCGTTTAGCGGGAAGGGAGAGACCCAGTACTTC.

The V and J genes are TRBV6-1 and TRBJ1-1, with D possibly matching TRBD1 (6 bases). Deletions cut 4 bases from V and 11 bases from J, with 17 bases between. The CDR3 length is 13 residues. Germline V gene lookup returns CDR1 MNHNS and CDR2 SASEGT. This chain's CDR3 is CASSGRDTFLAFF. The CDR3 DNA reads as TGTGCCAGCAGTGGCCGGGACACCTTTTTGGCTTTCTTT.

The J gene is TRBJ2-2, the V gene TRBV4-1; D call uncertain. Germline V gene sequence: CDR1 MGHRA, CDR2 YSYEKL. Between the trimmed V and J ends, which lost 0 bases and 4 bases, there was a span of 12 bases. This CDR3 has 16 residues. The CDR3 DNA is TGCGCCAGCAGCCAAGAATTTTCCGTCCCCACCGGGGAGCTGTTTTTT. The encoded protein is CASSQEFSVPTGELFF.

The chain links TRBV25-1 to TRBJ1-1; D is undetermined. Trimming removed 4 bases at V and 8 bases at J, with 11 bases between. Per the germline V gene, CDR1 is MGHDK and CDR2 is SYGVNS. The CDR3 spans 12 residues. The CDR3 coding sequence is TGTGCCAGCAGTGCCGGACCTCTGGAAGCTTTCTTT. It yields the protein CASSAGPLEAFF.